Presented here are 10 T cell receptor beta chains from one specimen sequenced in a study of human CD8 memory T cell subsets. Making the TCR beta libraries relied on UMI-labeled 5' RACE. TCRdb re-called the 5' RACE reads; every CDR3 protein appears as one record, without DNA. The sample totals 10,000 to 11,000 distinct CDR3 sequences. The material sequenced was CD8+ T cells from PBMCs. Receptors originate from a human donor in good health.

The chain joins TRBV5-1 to TRBJ1-1; TCRdb's D call, TRBD1, is unchecked because there is no DNA. The germline V gene has CDR1 SGHRS and CDR2 YFSETQ. The CDR3 sequence is 14 residues long. CDR3 loop: CASSSGQTNTEAFF. Based on the CDR3 plus reference TRBV5-1 and TRBJ1-1, the full variable domain is KAGVTQTPRYLIKTRGQQVTLSCSPISGHRSVSWYQQTPGQGLQFLFEYFSETQRNKGNFPGRFSGRQFSNSRSEMNVSTLELGDSALYLCASSSGQTNTEAFFGQGTRLTVV.

The chain is built from TRBV7-3 and TRBJ2-7. CDR1 is SGHTA, CDR2 FQGTGA, per germline. The CDR3 totals 15 residues. CDR3: CASSLTGQGPYEQYF.

This rearrangement joins TRBV6-5 to TRBJ2-2; there is no DNA to check the TCRdb D call of TRBD1. The CDR3 contains 15 residues. The V gene's germline CDR1 is MNHEY and CDR2 SVGAGI. The CDR3 protein is CASSYFGAGTGELFF.

This chain uses TRBV7-9 with TRBJ1-5. The CDR3 consists of 15 residues. Germline CDR1 SEHNR, CDR2 FQNEAQ (reference sequence). The CDR3 is CASSPPLEGTQPQHF.

Its frequency marks this clonotype as medium-sized (0.01 to 0.1%). The CDR3 protein is CASRRAGGYNEQFF. The chain recombines TRBV28 with TRBJ2-1; the D gene TCRdb calls, TRBD1, cannot be checked with no DNA. The CDR3 extends over 14 amino acids. Per germline, CDR1 MDHEN and CDR2 SYDVKM.

V and J are TRBV7-3 and TRBJ2-3; TCRdb lists TRBD2, though no DNA is available to test this call. Germline V CDR1 and CDR2: SGHTA, FQGTGA. The CDR3 length is 16 residues. CDR3 loop: CASSFLTGTAAYTQYF.

The rearrangement uses TRBV7-9 and TRBJ2-1; as DNA is missing, the TRBD1 call by TCRdb cannot be tested. Germline CDR1 reads SEHNR; CDR2 reads FQNEAQ (reference sequence). The length of the CDR3 is 16 residues. CDR3 residues: CASSSGRVLVWNEQFF.

The genes are TRBV9 and TRBJ2-1; TCRdb reports TRBD1, a call that lacks DNA to check it against. The CDR3 loop spans 15 amino acids. Per the germline V gene, CDR1 is SGDLS and CDR2 is YYNGEE. The CDR3 sequence is CASSAAPPPDNEQFF.

By frequency, this clonotype registers medium-sized. V and J are TRBV7-9 and TRBJ2-2; without DNA, the TCRdb call of TRBD1 cannot be checked. There are 16 residues in the CDR3. Germline V gives CDR1 SEHNR, CDR2 FQNEAQ (reference sequence). CDR3 loop: CASSPRTGENTGELFF.

This chain joins TRBV6-2 or TRBV6-3 and TRBJ2-7. Germline CDR1 reads MNHEY; CDR2 reads SVGEGT. The CDR3 covers 14 residues. CDR3 region: CASSYSVSSYEQYF.